This T cell receptor (beta chain) was documented in a study of cytomegalovirus exposure and HLA in healthy donors. On this clone itself: Its antigen is not known.

The table came from immunoSEQ multiplex PCR; TCRdb's copy has only in-frame clones and leaves some out. The table shows some 170,000 clones, with roughly 86% occurring only once. Whole-study results and caveats: First-cohort TCR clusters tended to co-occur in the approximately 130 validation repertoires, a later analysis found. The study labeled 150 or so TCR beta chains cytomegalovirus-associated. Reported results showed that the classifier diagnosed cytomegalovirus status with high specificity and sensitivity.

CDR1 is MDHEN, CDR2 SYDVKM, per germline. V shed 5 bases, J shed 7 bases, and the junction held 4 bases outside the gene matches. This CDR3 comprises 13 residues. The sample taken for sequencing was PBMCs. V usage is TRBV28 and J usage is TRBJ1-4; 7 bases fit TRBD1. The clonotype was recovered from a man younger than 35 in good health and CMV-seropositive. CDR3 nucleotides: TGTGCCAGCAGTGGGCAGGGGGTTGAAAAACTGTTTTTT. Translation: CASSGQGVEKLFF.